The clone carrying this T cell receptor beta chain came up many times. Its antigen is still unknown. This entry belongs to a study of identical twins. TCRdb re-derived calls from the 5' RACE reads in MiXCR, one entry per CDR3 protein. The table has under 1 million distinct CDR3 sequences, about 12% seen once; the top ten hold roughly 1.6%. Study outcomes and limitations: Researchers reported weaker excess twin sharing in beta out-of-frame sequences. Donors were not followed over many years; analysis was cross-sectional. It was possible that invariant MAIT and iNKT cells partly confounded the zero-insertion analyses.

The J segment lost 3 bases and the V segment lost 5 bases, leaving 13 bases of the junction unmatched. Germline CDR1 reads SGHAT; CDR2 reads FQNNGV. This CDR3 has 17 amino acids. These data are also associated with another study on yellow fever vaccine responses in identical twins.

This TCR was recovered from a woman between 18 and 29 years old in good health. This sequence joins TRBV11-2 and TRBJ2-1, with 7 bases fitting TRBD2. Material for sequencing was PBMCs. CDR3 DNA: TGTGCCAGCAGCAGCTTAGGGCGGGGGTCTAACTACAATGAGCAGTTCTTC. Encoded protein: CASSSLGRGSNYNEQFF.